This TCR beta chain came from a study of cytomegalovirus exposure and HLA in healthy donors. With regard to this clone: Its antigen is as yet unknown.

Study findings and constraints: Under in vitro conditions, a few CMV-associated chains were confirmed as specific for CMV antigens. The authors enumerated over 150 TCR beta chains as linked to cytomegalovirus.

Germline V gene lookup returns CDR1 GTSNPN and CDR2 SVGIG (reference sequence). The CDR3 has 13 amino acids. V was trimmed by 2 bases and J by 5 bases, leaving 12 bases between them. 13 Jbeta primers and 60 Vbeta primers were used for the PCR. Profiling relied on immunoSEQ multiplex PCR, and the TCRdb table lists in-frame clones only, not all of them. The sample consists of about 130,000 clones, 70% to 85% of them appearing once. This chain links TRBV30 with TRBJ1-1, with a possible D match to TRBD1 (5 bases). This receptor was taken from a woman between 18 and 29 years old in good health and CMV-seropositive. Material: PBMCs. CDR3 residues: CAWSPGGETEAFF. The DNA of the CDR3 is TGTGCCTGGAGTCCGGGGGGAGAGACTGAAGCTTTCTTT.